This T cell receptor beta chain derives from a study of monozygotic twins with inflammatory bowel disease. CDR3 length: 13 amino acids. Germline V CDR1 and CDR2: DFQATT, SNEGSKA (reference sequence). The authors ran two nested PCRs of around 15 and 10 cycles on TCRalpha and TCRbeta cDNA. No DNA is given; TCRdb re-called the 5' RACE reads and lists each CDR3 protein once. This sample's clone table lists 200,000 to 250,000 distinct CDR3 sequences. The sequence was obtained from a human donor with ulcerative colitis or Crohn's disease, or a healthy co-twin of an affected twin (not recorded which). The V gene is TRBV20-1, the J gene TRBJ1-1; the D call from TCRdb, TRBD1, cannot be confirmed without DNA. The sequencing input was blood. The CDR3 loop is CSADGTSGTEAFF.